Listed below are T cell receptor beta chains from one sample, sequenced in a study of shared clonotypes between healthy human individuals. The repertoire was sequenced with immunoSEQ multiplex PCR; TCRdb's copy has only in-frame clones and lacks some. The data show 2 million to 2.5 million clones, approximately 94% seen once. The sample consisted of naive CD4+ T cells from PBMCs. Receptors were obtained from a man younger than 35 in good health. Some clones in this sample may be carry-over from other donors' samples. The CDR3 runs from the conserved cysteine through the conserved F or W. Fields, in order: D gene, V gene, clone size, J gene, CDR3 DNA, CDR3 protein. The D gene is left open where the match is weak. Size is stated for part of the rows, as once, few or many counts, or as a class when the clone is expanded.

d_call: TRBD1; v_call: TRBV29-1; clone_size: .; j_call: TRBJ2-5; cdr3_nt: TGCAGCGCCATGGGGACAGCTCTTCAAGAGACCCAGTACTTC; cdr3_aa: CSAMGTALQETQYF
d_call: TRBD1; v_call: TRBV6-5; clone_size: .; j_call: TRBJ1-2; cdr3_nt: TGTGCCAGCAGTCTAGAGGGGGGACAGCCCTATGGCTACACCTTC; cdr3_aa: CASSLEGGQPYGYTF
d_call: .; v_call: TRBV6-1; clone_size: .; j_call: TRBJ1-2; cdr3_nt: TGTGCCAGCAGTGTGGACACCTCTTCCTATGGCTACACCTTC; cdr3_aa: CASSVDTSSYGYTF
d_call: TRBD1; v_call: TRBV5-1; clone_size: .; j_call: TRBJ2-3; cdr3_nt: TGCGCCAGCAGCTTGGTGGCAGGGGGTGGGAATACGCAGTATTTT; cdr3_aa: CASSLVAGGGNTQYF
d_call: .; v_call: TRBV25-1; clone_size: .; j_call: TRBJ1-2; cdr3_nt: TGTGCCAGCAGTGAACAGGGAATCTATGGCTACACCTTC; cdr3_aa: CASSEQGIYGYTF
d_call: TRBD1; v_call: TRBV2; clone_size: .; j_call: TRBJ2-7; cdr3_nt: TGTGCCAGCGGATACGACAGGGGAAAATCCGAGCAGTACTTC; cdr3_aa: CASGYDRGKSEQYF
d_call: .; v_call: TRBV9; clone_size: .; j_call: TRBJ2-4; cdr3_nt: TGTGCCAGCAGCGTAGAAGAAAACATTCAGTACTTC; cdr3_aa: CASSVEENIQYF
d_call: .; v_call: TRBV10-1; clone_size: .; j_call: TRBJ2-7; cdr3_nt: TGCGCCAGCAACACGGACGGTGCCTACGAGCAGTACTTC; cdr3_aa: CASNTDGAYEQYF
d_call: .; v_call: TRBV18; clone_size: .; j_call: TRBJ1-4; cdr3_nt: TGTGCCAGCTCACAGGGAGAAAAACTGTTTTTT; cdr3_aa: CASSQGEKLFF
d_call: .; v_call: TRBV27; clone_size: .; j_call: TRBJ1-1; cdr3_nt: TGTGCCAGCAGTTTACATCAGGGTACGACTGAAGCTTTCTTT; cdr3_aa: CASSLHQGTTEAFF
d_call: .; v_call: TRBV7-9; clone_size: .; j_call: TRBJ2-1; cdr3_nt: TGTGCCAGCAGCTTAGTTGCCTACAATGAGCAGTTCTTC; cdr3_aa: CASSLVAYNEQFF
d_call: .; v_call: TRBV2; clone_size: .; j_call: TRBJ2-7; cdr3_nt: TGTGCCAGCAGTTACTTACGCGGCGCAGCGGGTGAGCAGTACTTC; cdr3_aa: CASSYLRGAAGEQYF
d_call: TRBD1; v_call: TRBV5-1; clone_size: .; j_call: TRBJ2-5; cdr3_nt: TGCGCCAGCAGCCAAGGACAGGGGGAGACCCAGTACTTC; cdr3_aa: CASSQGQGETQYF
d_call: TRBD2; v_call: TRBV19; clone_size: .; j_call: TRBJ2-1; cdr3_nt: TGTGCCAGTAGTAGACTAGCGGGCGTTACGAATGAGCAGTTCTTC; cdr3_aa: CASSRLAGVTNEQFF
d_call: TRBD2; v_call: TRBV30; clone_size: .; j_call: TRBJ2-5; cdr3_nt: TGTGCCTGGCTAAAAATAGCGGGAGGAAAAGAGACCCAGTACTTC; cdr3_aa: CAWLKIAGGKETQYF
d_call: .; v_call: TRBV6-5; clone_size: .; j_call: TRBJ2-2; cdr3_nt: TGTGCCAGCAGTTACCTTCCCGACACCGGGGAGCTGTTTTTT; cdr3_aa: CASSYLPDTGELFF
d_call: .; v_call: TRBV27; clone_size: many; j_call: TRBJ2-1; cdr3_nt: TGTGCCAGCCATTCTCCCTTCGGTTCCTACAATGAGCAGTTCTTC; cdr3_aa: CASHSPFGSYNEQFF
d_call: TRBD2; v_call: TRBV29-1; clone_size: .; j_call: TRBJ2-4; cdr3_nt: TGCAGCGTTTCCGGGAGGGCCAAAAACATTCAGTACTTC; cdr3_aa: CSVSGRAKNIQYF
d_call: TRBD1; v_call: TRBV15; clone_size: .; j_call: TRBJ2-1; cdr3_nt: TGTGCCACCAGCAGAGGACAGGGGCAGTTCTTC; cdr3_aa: CATSRGQGQFF
d_call: .; v_call: TRBV5-1; clone_size: .; j_call: TRBJ1-5; cdr3_nt: TGCGCCACCCCCACCCGGGGGAGCAATCAGCCCCAGCATTTT; cdr3_aa: CATPTRGSNQPQHF
d_call: TRBD2; v_call: TRBV7-9; clone_size: .; j_call: TRBJ2-7; cdr3_nt: TGTGCCAGCAGCTTGTTTGGCGGGAGGAACTCCTACGAGCAGTACTTC; cdr3_aa: CASSLFGGRNSYEQYF
d_call: .; v_call: TRBV18; clone_size: once; j_call: TRBJ1-5; cdr3_nt: TGTGCCAGCTCACCGGCAGTTTCTGGCAATCAGCCCCAGCATTTT; cdr3_aa: CASSPAVSGNQPQHF
d_call: TRBD2; v_call: TRBV5-6; clone_size: .; j_call: TRBJ2-1; cdr3_nt: TGTGCCAGCAGCCTACGACTAGCGCACTCCTACAATGAGCAGTTCTTC; cdr3_aa: CASSLRLAHSYNEQFF
d_call: .; v_call: TRBV6-1; clone_size: .; j_call: TRBJ2-3; cdr3_nt: TGTGCCAGCAGTGGCGCCGGGAGCGGCACAGATACGCAGTATTTT; cdr3_aa: CASSGAGSGTDTQYF
d_call: TRBD1; v_call: TRBV18; clone_size: .; j_call: TRBJ1-3; cdr3_nt: TGTGCCAGCTCCTCCGACAGGGCTGGAAACACCATATATTTT; cdr3_aa: CASSSDRAGNTIYF
d_call: TRBD1; v_call: TRBV11-3; clone_size: .; j_call: TRBJ1-1; cdr3_nt: TGTGCCAGCAGCTCCGGACAGGGGGCAATGAACACTGAAGCTTTCTTT; cdr3_aa: CASSSGQGAMNTEAFF
d_call: .; v_call: TRBV2; clone_size: .; j_call: TRBJ1-5; cdr3_nt: TGTGCCAGCAGTCCTTCCCCGGGCAGGGCGCCGAAACAGCCCCAGCATTTT; cdr3_aa: CASSPSPGRAPKQPQHF
d_call: TRBD1; v_call: TRBV7-2; clone_size: .; j_call: TRBJ2-3; cdr3_nt: TGTGCCAGCAGCTTAGTAAAGGGACAGTCGCAGTATTTT; cdr3_aa: CASSLVKGQSQYF